One and the same sample provided the 18 T cell receptor beta chains below, sequenced in a study of Graves' ophthalmopathy and Graves' hyperthyroidism. RNA transcripts were the source from which TCR beta CDR3 regions were amplified. The workflow started with a first-round RT-PCR run with HTBI primers and then moved on to a second-round multiplex PCR. A single record per CDR3 protein comes from TCRdb applying MiXCR to the multiplex PCR reads. The data contain hundreds of thousands of distinct CDR3 sequences, 22% of them singletons. Sequenced: peripheral blood. These receptors were obtained from a woman younger than 30 with stable Graves' hyperthyroidism. Some clones in this sample may be carry-over from other donors' samples.

As concerns this clonotype: Just one base apart from a much larger clone, this may be a read error. The conserved phenylalanine or tryptophan normally closing the CDR3 is absent here, so this likely arose from a read error. The J gene is TRBJ1-2, the V gene TRBV11-2; D possibly corresponds to TRBD1 (5 bases). Germline V gene sequence: CDR1 SGHAT, CDR2 FQNNGV. This CDR3 contains 13 residues. V lost 5 bases and J lost 5, with 12 bases in between. The CDR3 is CASSAPGLYGYTY. The CDR3 DNA is TGTGCCAGCAGCGCACCAGGGTTATATGGCTACACCTAC.

The J gene is TRBJ1-2, the V gene TRBV2; D is ambiguous. The CDR3 covers 14 residues. Looked up from germline, CDR1 is SNHLY and CDR2 is FYNNEI. Trimming removed 4 bases at V and 4 bases at J, with 13 bases between. The CDR3 nucleotides are TGTGCCAGCAGTGCCGGTCCAGATCTCTATGGCTACACCTTC. This encodes CASSAGPDLYGYTF. Based on the CDR3 plus reference TRBV2 and TRBJ1-2, the full variable domain is EPEVTQTPSHQVTQMGQEVILRCVPISNHLYFYWYRQILGQKVEFLVSFYNNEISEKSEIFDDQFSVERPDGSNFTLKIRSTKLEDSAMYFCASSAGPDLYGYTFGSGTRLTVV.

This clonotype was detected only a few times. This chain connects TRBV6-1 to TRBJ2-5; 11 nucleotides line up with TRBD1. Per germline, CDR1 MNHNS and CDR2 SASEGT. V lost 3 bases to trimming and J lost 5 bases; unmatched junction nucleotides: 2. The CDR3 has 14 amino acids. Here the CDR3 DNA reads TGTGCCAGCAGTGACTGGACAGGGGGCGAGACCCAGTACTTC. Translated, it gives CASSDWTGGETQYF.

This clonotype came up many times. V gene TRBV6-1 combines with J gene TRBJ2-7, with TRBD1 matching over 10 bases. The CDR3 runs 15 residues. Trimming took 2 bases from V and 4 from J; bases not matched to a gene: 5. Germline values: CDR1 MNHNS, CDR2 SASEGT. CDR3 in amino acids: CASSEYGTGVYEQYF. CDR3 nucleotides: TGTGCCAGCAGTGAATATGGGACAGGGGTTTACGAGCAGTACTTC.

This clonotype showed up many times. The chain couples TRBV2 to TRBJ2-7; D unclear. V lost 0 bases and J 5 bases, leaving 14 bases between the germline ends. The CDR3 is 15 residues long. Per germline, CDR1 SNHLY and CDR2 FYNNEI. CDR3 region: CASSEANLKDDEQYF. CDR3 bases: TGTGCCAGCAGTGAAGCGAATTTGAAGGATGACGAGCAGTACTTC.

This clonotype was recorded at least ten times. The V gene is TRBV12-3 or TRBV12-4, the J gene TRBJ2-6; TRBD2 matches at 8 bases. This CDR3 is built from 15 residues. V gave up 10 bases and J gave up 0 bases; unmatched junction bases: 5. The CDR3 sequence is CATRGGVSGANVLTF. The DNA of the CDR3 is TGTGCCACCCGGGGGGGGGTCTCTGGGGCCAACGTCCTGACTTTC.

In this sample, this clonotype turned up many times. The chain recombines TRBV10-3 with TRBJ2-7; TRBD1 matches at 10 bases. CDR3 size: 14 residues. Germline V gene data show CDR1 as ENHRY and CDR2 as SYGVKD. V trimming: 8 bases; J trimming: 2 bases; junction bases outside the gene matches: 6. DNA for the CDR3: TGTGCCATCGGAGAGACAGGGGGCACCTACGAGCAGTACTTC. Amino acids: CAIGETGGTYEQYF.

A remark on this clonotype: Just one base apart from a much larger clone, this may be a read error. This is likely a read error, given that the CDR3 carries no conserved phenylalanine or tryptophan at its end. In DNA, the CDR3 is TGTGCCAGCAGCCCCAGGACTAGCATTGAAACCGGGGAGCTGTTTGTT. This translates into CASSPRTSIETGELFV. The rearrangement links TRBV9 to TRBJ2-2, with TRBD2 identical over 8 bases. In germline, CDR1 is SGDLS, CDR2 YYNGEE. After removal of 4 bases from V and 5 bases from J, the junction contained 10 bases not matched to a gene. The CDR3 length is 16 residues.

The table lists this clonotype with many counts. The chain joins TRBV2 to TRBJ2-2; TRBD2 is a possible D gene (7 bases). Germline lookup yields CDR1 SNHLY and CDR2 FYNNEI. V was trimmed by 3 bases and J by 6 bases, leaving 17 bases between them. The CDR3 contains 16 residues. CDR3 residues: CASSDLGGGLSGELFF. In nucleotides, the CDR3 is TGTGCCAGCAGTGATCTAGGGGGGGGCCTATCCGGGGAGCTGTTTTTT.

The V gene is TRBV6-1, the J gene TRBJ2-2, with TRBD2 matching over 7 bases. Germline V CDR1 and CDR2: MNHNS, SASEGT. This CDR3 contains 14 residues. Trimming removed 5 bases from V and 3 bases from J; junction bases left unmatched: 3. The DNA of the CDR3 is TGTGCCAGCAGTAGCGGGGAAGACACCGGGGAGCTGTTTTTT. Its translation: CASSSGEDTGELFF.

V and J are TRBV12-3 or TRBV12-4 and TRBJ1-2, with D uncertain. V was cut by 7 bases and J by 2 bases, with 11 bases left in between. The CDR3 extends over 13 amino acids. CDR3 in DNA: TGTGCCAGCACCAGGACCGTGAACTATGGCTACACCTTC. As protein: CASTRTVNYGYTF.

This clonotype was counted between two and nine times. The V and J genes are TRBV11-3 and TRBJ2-5; perhaps TRBD1 as D (6 bases). The germline V gene encodes CDR1 SGHNT and CDR2 YENEEA. Deletions cut 3 bases from V and 1 base from J, with 18 bases between. The CDR3 covers 17 residues. The CDR3 DNA reads TGTGCCAGCAGCTTGGGACAATCGGGCTTATTCCAAGAGACCCAGTACTTC. Protein: CASSLGQSGLFQETQYF.

This clonotype was counted at least ten times. CDR3 in amino acids: CASSLEGSGELFF. The DNA of the CDR3 is TGTGCCAGCAGCCTAGAGGGGTCCGGGGAGCTGTTTTTT. The chain combines TRBV28 with TRBJ2-2; either TRBD1 or TRBD2 may supply D (5 bases each). V lost 6 bases to trimming and J lost 6 bases, with 11 bases between them. There are 13 residues in the CDR3. The germline CDR1 and CDR2 sequences are MDHEN and SYDVKM. Using reference TRBV28 and TRBJ2-2 for the parts outside the CDR3, the full variable domain is DVKVTQSSRYLVKRTGEKVFLECVQDMDHENMFWYRQDPGLGLRLIYFSYDVKMKEKGDIPEGYSVSREKKERFSLILESASTNQTSMYLCASSLEGSGELFFGEGSRLTVL.

The chain recombines TRBV15 with TRBJ1-5; D is uncertain. Trimming removed 0 bases from V and 7 bases from J, with 13 bases in between. Germline CDR1 is LNHNV and CDR2 is YYDKDF (reference sequence). This CDR3 is built from 15 residues. The CDR3 is CATSRDLTPGQPQHF. DNA for the CDR3: TGTGCCACCAGCAGAGATCTGACCCCGGGGCAGCCCCAGCATTTT.

Many counts were recorded for this clonotype. The chain is built from TRBV20-1 and TRBJ1-5; TRBD1 is a possible D gene (5 bases). The CDR3 length is 16 residues. In germline, CDR1 is DFQATT, CDR2 SNEGSKA (reference sequence). V was pared by 0 bases and J by 3 bases, with 15 bases between. CDR3 amino acids: CSARDLPGTTNQPQHF. The CDR3, as DNA: TGCAGTGCTAGAGACCTCCCCGGGACTACCAATCAGCCCCAGCATTTT.

The V gene is TRBV2, the J gene TRBJ2-7; D remains unclear. V was pared by 2 bases and J by 6 bases, with 8 bases between. This CDR3 region has 12 residues. In germline, CDR1 is SNHLY, CDR2 FYNNEI. CDR3 nucleotides: TGTGCCAGCAGTGAACGTATGGGCGAGCAGTACTTC. This gives the protein CASSERMGEQYF.

In its sample, this clonotype was seen a few times. With a much larger clone just one base away, this may be a read error. The genes are TRBV11-2 and TRBJ2-4, with TRBD1 matching 9 bases. The CDR3 is 16 amino acids. CDR1 is SGHAT and CDR2 is FQNNGV in the germline V gene. CDR3 protein: CASSSRTGVGKNVQYF. In DNA form, the CDR3 reads TGTGCCAGCAGCTCGCGGACAGGGGTGGGCAAAAACGTTCAGTACTTC.

In this sample, this clonotype turned up many times. The V gene is TRBV19, the J gene TRBJ1-2; the match to TRBD1 covers 10 bases. V shed 2 bases and J 3 bases; nucleotides not matched to a gene: 3. The CDR3 is 15 residues long. CDR1 and CDR2 (germline): LNHDA, SQIVND (reference sequence). The CDR3 here is CASSIRQGAYYGYTF. CDR3 nucleotides: TGTGCCAGTAGTATAAGACAGGGGGCTTACTATGGCTACACCTTC.